This TCR beta chain derives from a study of CD4 T cells in relation to SARS-CoV-2 and coronaviruses. Looking at the study overall: After roughly 11 days of antigen culture, PBMC TCR beta CDR3s were sequenced.

Germline loops: CDR1 LNHDA, CDR2 SQIVND (reference sequence). V was shortened by 4 bases and J by 3 bases, with 6 bases between the two germline ends. CDR3 length: 12 residues. The unexposed donors gave CD4+ T cells in about 2011-2018, prior to COVID-19. Isolation of CD4+ T cells took place after roughly nine days in culture. As cell numbers allowed, unexposed-donor CD4+ T cells faced SARS-CoV-2 S/N and four cold-coronavirus spikes. Approximately 2 million PBMCs per well were cultured with 8.5 to 10 IU/ml IL-2. As concerns this clone: Its antigen is currently unknown.

Profiled with immunoSEQ multiplex PCR; TCRdb holds only in-frame clones, not every one. The table records roughly 20,000 clones, about three fifths of them present only once. The TCR originated in a human donor in good health. This rearrangement joins TRBV19 to TRBJ1-2, with D maybe TRBD1 (6 bases). Sequencing used CD4+ T cells from PBMCs, cultured in vitro. The CDR3 loop is CASSTGDYGYTF. The DNA of the CDR3 is TGTGCCAGTAGTACAGGGGACTATGGCTACACCTTC.